Listed here are 14 T cell receptor beta chains from one sample, sequenced in a study of T cells in Graves' hyperthyroidism and ophthalmopathy (dated by TCRdb to the late 2010s). Library preparation was by multiplex PCR. Sequencing was carried out with an Illumina HiSeq 2000. TCR beta CDR3 regions were amplified from RNA transcripts. For the first round of RT-PCR on the TCR CDR3, the HTBI primer set was used together with the Qiagen OneStep RT-PCR kit. TCRdb reran the public reads through fastp at Q25 and MiXCR, keeping productive beta chains. A single entry per CDR3 protein holds the most common genes and DNA from its merged rows. The sample yields hundreds of thousands of distinct CDR3 sequences; about 15% were counted once. The top ten clonotypes cover over 3.5% of the sample. Sequenced: blood. These receptors were collected from a woman between 40 and 50 years old with Graves' ophthalmopathy.

The chain joins TRBV15 to TRBJ2-5; TRBD1 might be the D (7 bases). In germline, CDR1 is LNHNV, CDR2 YYDKDF (reference sequence). Trimming cost V 2 bases and J 3 bases, with 16 bases left between them. CDR3 length equals 16 residues. This CDR3 is CATSRWGGDSKETQYF. The CDR3 coding sequence is TGTGCCACCAGCAGATGGGGCGGGGACAGCAAAGAGACCCAGTACTTC.

This clonotype was counted many times. The chain recombines TRBV27 with TRBJ1-5; D unresolved. The V gene's germline CDR1 is MNHEY and CDR2 SMNVEV (reference sequence). The CDR3 covers 12 residues. V shed 8 bases and J shed 0 bases, with 5 bases lying between them. Written as DNA, the CDR3 is TGTGCCAGCGGATTTAGCAATCAGCCCCAGCATTTT. Translated, it gives CASGFSNQPQHF.

This clonotype was observed many times. V gene TRBV19 combines with J gene TRBJ1-5; TRBD1 might be the D (5 bases). V was shortened by 5 bases and J by 7 bases, with 9 bases between the two germline ends. The CDR3 length is 12 residues. Germline-derived CDR1 and CDR2 are LNHDA and SQIVND (reference sequence). This CDR3 is CASSFREQPQHF. CDR3 nucleotide sequence: TGTGCCAGTAGTTTCAGGGAACAGCCCCAGCATTTT.

In this sample, this clonotype turned up many times. The genes are TRBV9 and TRBJ2-5; 12 bases align to TRBD1. CDR3 length: 15 amino acids. CDR1 is SGDLS, CDR2 YYNGEE, per germline. The J segment lost 5 bases and the V segment lost 3 bases, leaving 5 bases of the junction unmatched. CDR3 nucleotide sequence: TGTGCCAGCAGCGCCTACGGGACAGGGGGCGAGACCCAGTACTTC. Its translation is CASSAYGTGGETQYF. Supplemented by reference TRBV9 and TRBJ2-5, the full variable domain reads DSGVTQTPKHLITATGQRVTLRCSPRSGDLSVYWYQQSLDQGLQFLIQYYNGEERAKGNILERFSAQQFPDLHSELNLSSLELGDSALYFCASSAYGTGGETQYFGPGTRLLVL.

The table lists this clonotype with a few counts. One junction end disagrees with the germline gene, perhaps due to a read error. This chain joins TRBV20-1 and TRBJ2-7; perhaps TRBD2 as D (6 bases). The CDR3 is made up of 13 amino acids. From germline, CDR1 is DFQATT and CDR2 SNEGSKA (reference sequence). The CDR3 region has the DNA TGCAGTGCTAGACCCGGGAGCTCCTACGGGCAGTACTTC. Its translation: CSARPGSSYGQYF.

This clonotype was counted many times. The chain couples TRBV12-3 or TRBV12-4 to TRBJ1-1; possibly TRBD1 for D (6 bases). The CDR3 has 13 residues. V was shortened by 7 bases and J by 2 bases, with 11 bases between the two germline ends. The CDR3 here is CASNPGANTEAFF. The CDR3 coding sequence is TGTGCCAGCAACCCAGGGGCTAACACTGAAGCTTTCTTT.

There are many counts of this clonotype. J is TRBJ1-2 and V is TRBV19; D not resolved. V lost 6 bases and J 5 bases, leaving 7 bases between the germline ends. CDR3 length: 11 residues. Germline CDR1 is LNHDA and CDR2 is SQIVND (reference sequence). The CDR3 loop is CASRDAYGYTF. For the CDR3, the DNA is TGTGCCAGTAGAGACGCTTATGGCTACACCTTC.

This clonotype appeared many times. The CDR3 nucleotides are TGTGCCAGTTCCAGGGGTCGAGAATACAATGAGCAGTTCTTC. It is translated as CASSRGREYNEQFF. The V gene is TRBV2, the J gene TRBJ2-1, with D maybe TRBD1 (6 bases). Germline V gene data show CDR1 as SNHLY and CDR2 as FYNNEI. This CDR3 contains 14 residues. V lost 9 bases, J lost 4 bases, and 16 bases lay in between.

This clonotype came up many times. The junction does not match germline at one end; this may be a read error. The chain employs TRBV20-1 and TRBJ1-1; 7 bases agree with TRBD1. This CDR3 comprises 12 residues. Germline-derived CDR1 and CDR2 are DFQATT and SNEGSKA (reference sequence). CDR3 protein: CSAKSAGGGSMF. The CDR3 nucleotides read TGCAGTGCTAAGTCCGCAGGGGGTGGTTCTATGTTT.

V usage is TRBV12-3 or TRBV12-4 and J usage is TRBJ2-7; D remains ambiguous. The V end lost 5 bases, the J end lost 3 bases, and 14 bases lay between the germline ends. The CDR3 is made up of 14 amino acids. In DNA form, the CDR3 reads TGTGCCAGCAGTCCCACCCCCAGCCACTACGAGCAGTACTTC. It yields the protein CASSPTPSHYEQYF.

This clonotype has a count of ten or more. The chain uses TRBV29-1 and TRBJ1-1; the match to TRBD1 covers 9 bases. V shed 2 bases and J 2 bases; nucleotides not matched to a gene: 6. The germline V gene has CDR1 SQVTM and CDR2 ANQGSEA. This CDR3 has 15 amino acids. The CDR3 loop is CSVEKGQGFNTEAFF. Here the CDR3 DNA reads TGCAGCGTTGAAAAGGGACAGGGTTTCAACACTGAAGCTTTCTTT.

This clonotype was seen at least ten times. The rearrangement uses TRBV6-1 and TRBJ1-5; no clear D. The CDR3 spans 14 residues. CDR1 MNHNS and CDR2 SASEGT come from the germline V gene. Trimming removed 1 base at V and 6 bases at J, with 10 bases between. This CDR3 is CASSEEGWLQPQHF. CDR3 bases: TGTGCCAGCAGTGAAGAAGGGTGGCTTCAGCCCCAGCATTTT.

This clonotype was picked up many times. The chain is built from TRBV28 and TRBJ1-2; D may be TRBD1 (6 bases). V was cut by 7 bases and J by 5 bases, with 14 bases left in between. Germline values: CDR1 MDHEN, CDR2 SYDVKM. The CDR3 is 13 residues long. CDR3 protein: CASTNRALYGYTF. The CDR3, as DNA: TGTGCCAGCACAAACAGGGCTTTGTATGGCTACACCTTC.

Comments on this clonotype: This may be a read error: a much more frequent sequence differs by one nucleotide. The CDR3 bases are TGTGCCAGCAGTGTAGCGGGAGTGGCAGGTACGCAGTATTTT. Its protein product is CASSVAGVAGTQYF. The gene calls are TRBV12-3 or TRBV12-4 and TRBJ2-3; the match to TRBD2 covers 9 bases. The CDR3 spans 14 residues.